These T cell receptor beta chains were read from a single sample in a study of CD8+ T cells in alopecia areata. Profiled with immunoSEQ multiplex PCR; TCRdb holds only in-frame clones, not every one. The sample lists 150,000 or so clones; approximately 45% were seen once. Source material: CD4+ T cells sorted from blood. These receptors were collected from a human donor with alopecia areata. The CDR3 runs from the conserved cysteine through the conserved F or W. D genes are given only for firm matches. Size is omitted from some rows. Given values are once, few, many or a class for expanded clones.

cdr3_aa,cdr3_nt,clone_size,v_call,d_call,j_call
CASSFLTRGKETQYF,TGCGCCAGCAGCTTCCTGACGCGGGGGAAAGAGACCCAGTACTTC,-,TRBV5-1,TRBD2,TRBJ2-5
CASSSNAVETQYF,TGTGCCAGCAGTAGCAATGCGGTTGAGACCCAGTACTTC,few,TRBV2,-,TRBJ2-5
CASSLKVGGSVTGELFF,TGTGCCAGCAGCTTAAAGGTCGGCGGGAGCGTCACCGGGGAGCTGTTTTTT,few,TRBV7-3,TRBD2,TRBJ2-2
CASSQEGSGTWSGELFF,TGCGCCAGCAGCCAAGAGGGGAGCGGGACTTGGTCCGGGGAGCTGTTTTTT,-,TRBV4-1,TRBD2,TRBJ2-2
CASSLRYGEQYF,TGTGCCAGCAGTCTCCGGTATGGCGAGCAGTACTTC,few,TRBV6-5,-,TRBJ2-7
CASNPGQGSHEQYF,TGTGCCAGCAATCCGGGACAGGGTTCTCACGAGCAGTACTTC,-,TRBV28,TRBD1,TRBJ2-7
CASSGLISYGYTF,TGTGCCAGCTCGGGACTGATCAGCTATGGCTACACCTTC,once,TRBV6-5,-,TRBJ1-2
CASSLERDEQYF,TGTGCCAGCAGTTTGGAGCGCGACGAGCAGTACTTC,-,TRBV28,-,TRBJ2-7
CASSKARRDRPARYTF,TGTGCCAGCAGTAAAGCCCGCCGGGACCGGCCTGCTCGCTACACCTTC,-,TRBV6-1,-,TRBJ1-2
CASSPTAGAFF,TGTGCCAGCAGTCCGACAGCTGGGGCTTTCTTT,-,TRBV2,-,TRBJ1-1
CSVASGTGSDTQYF,TGCAGCGTAGCCTCCGGGACAGGGTCAGATACGCAGTATTTT,-,TRBV29-1,TRBD1,TRBJ2-3
CASRKGSGAGEQYF,TGTGCCAGCCGAAAGGGAAGCGGGGCGGGGGAGCAGTACTTC,-,TRBV6-5,TRBD2,TRBJ2-7
CATSRDKTVYGYTF,TGTGCCACCAGCAGAGATAAAACAGTCTATGGCTACACCTTC,-,TRBV15,-,TRBJ1-2
CASSPTAVRRNEQFF,TGCGCCAGCAGCCCAACCGCTGTGAGACGGAATGAGCAGTTCTTC,-,TRBV4-1,-,TRBJ2-1
CSVADAGTSAWFSYEQYF,TGCAGCGTTGCCGACGCTGGGACTAGCGCTTGGTTTTCCTACGAGCAGTACTTC,-,TRBV29-1,TRBD2,TRBJ2-7
CASSLKTGAYNEQFF,TGCGCCAGCAGCTTGAAGACAGGAGCCTACAATGAGCAGTTCTTC,few,TRBV5-1,-,TRBJ2-1
CSVAGQGLYEQYF,TGCAGCGTCGCCGGACAGGGGCTGTACGAGCAGTACTTC,few,TRBV29-1,TRBD1,TRBJ2-7
CASSDLTPTETLYEQYF,TGTGCCAGCAGTGACCTCACCCCCACCGAGACCCTCTACGAGCAGTACTTC,-,TRBV2,-,TRBJ2-7
CAWRARTGGNPTGANVLTF,TGTGCCTGGAGAGCTAGAACAGGGGGCAATCCCACTGGGGCCAACGTCCTGACTTTC,-,TRBV30,TRBD1,TRBJ2-6
CASSLVTGVATSSYNEQFF,TGTGCCAGCAGCTTAGTGACCGGGGTAGCGACTAGCTCCTACAATGAGCAGTTCTTC,many,TRBV7-9,-,TRBJ2-1
CSVDPASDEQFF,TGCAGCGTTGATCCCGCCTCCGATGAGCAGTTCTTC,-,TRBV29-1,-,TRBJ2-1
CASSSTRTSASYEQYF,TGTGCCAGCAGTTCGACAAGGACTAGCGCGTCCTACGAGCAGTACTTC,-,TRBV6-5,TRBD2,TRBJ2-7
CASSPSTGSYEQYF,TGTGCCAGCTCACCCTCGACAGGGTCCTACGAGCAGTACTTC,-,TRBV18,TRBD1,TRBJ2-7
CAGRGATNEKLFF,TGTGCCGGCCGGGGGGCAACTAATGAAAAACTGTTTTTT,-,TRBV30,-,TRBJ1-4
CASSLSRGIGTEAFF,TGCGCCAGCAGCTTGAGTCGGGGGATAGGCACTGAAGCTTTCTTT,few,TRBV5-1,-,TRBJ1-1
CASSQSPGHFQGTSREETQYF,TGCGCCAGCAGTCAATCGCCGGGTCATTTTCAGGGAACGTCGAGGGAAGAGACCCAGTACTTC,few,TRBV23-1,-,TRBJ2-5
CASSFLQGESYEQYF,TGTGCCAGCAGCTTCCTCCAGGGGGAGTCGTACGAGCAGTACTTC,-,TRBV11-1,TRBD1,TRBJ2-7
CASSQGILAKNIQYF,TGTGCCAGCAGCCAAGGAATTCTAGCCAAAAACATTCAGTACTTC,-,TRBV14,-,TRBJ2-4
CASSLEPVYEQYF,TGTGCCAGCAGCTTGGAACCAGTTTACGAGCAGTACTTC,-,TRBV5-4,-,TRBJ2-7
CASSNPSGGAGGNHEQFF,TGTGCCAGCAGCAACCCCTCCGGGGGGGCGGGAGGGAACCATGAGCAGTTCTTC,-,TRBV9,TRBD2,TRBJ2-1
CAWSVIMNTEAFF,TGTGCCTGGAGTGTGATCATGAACACTGAAGCTTTCTTT,-,TRBV30,-,TRBJ1-1
CASSLALARQETQYF,TGCGCCAGCAGCTTGGCTCTAGCGAGGCAAGAGACCCAGTACTTC,-,TRBV5-1,-,TRBJ2-5
CSVDGGSKNIQYF,TGCAGCGTTGATGGGGGGTCCAAAAACATTCAGTACTTC,few,TRBV29-1,-,TRBJ2-4
CAWSVEGDQPQHF,TGTGCCTGGAGTGTAGAGGGAGACCAGCCCCAGCATTTT,-,TRBV30,-,TRBJ1-5
CASSGLEATQYF,TGTGCCAGCAGTGGACTAGAAGCTACGCAGTATTTT,-,TRBV27,TRBD2,TRBJ2-3
CAWSVLIYRTAIQETQYF,TGTGCCTGGAGTGTACTGATTTATAGGACAGCGATTCAAGAGACCCAGTACTTC,-,TRBV30,-,TRBJ2-5
CATSENRGRFDEQFF,TGTGCCACCAGCGAAAACAGGGGGCGCTTCGATGAGCAGTTCTTC,-,TRBV15,TRBD1,TRBJ2-1